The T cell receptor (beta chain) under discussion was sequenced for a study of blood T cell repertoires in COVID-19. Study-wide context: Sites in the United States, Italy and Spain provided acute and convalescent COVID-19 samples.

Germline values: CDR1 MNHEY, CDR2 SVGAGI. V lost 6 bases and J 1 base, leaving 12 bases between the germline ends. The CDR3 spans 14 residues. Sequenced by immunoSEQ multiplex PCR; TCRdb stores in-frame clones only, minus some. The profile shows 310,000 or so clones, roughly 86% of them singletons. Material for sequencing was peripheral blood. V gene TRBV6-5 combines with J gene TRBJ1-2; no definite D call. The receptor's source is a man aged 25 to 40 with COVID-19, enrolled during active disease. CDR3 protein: CASSMGGYNYGYTF. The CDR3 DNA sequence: TGTGCCAGCAGCATGGGCGGGTATAACTATGGCTACACCTTC.